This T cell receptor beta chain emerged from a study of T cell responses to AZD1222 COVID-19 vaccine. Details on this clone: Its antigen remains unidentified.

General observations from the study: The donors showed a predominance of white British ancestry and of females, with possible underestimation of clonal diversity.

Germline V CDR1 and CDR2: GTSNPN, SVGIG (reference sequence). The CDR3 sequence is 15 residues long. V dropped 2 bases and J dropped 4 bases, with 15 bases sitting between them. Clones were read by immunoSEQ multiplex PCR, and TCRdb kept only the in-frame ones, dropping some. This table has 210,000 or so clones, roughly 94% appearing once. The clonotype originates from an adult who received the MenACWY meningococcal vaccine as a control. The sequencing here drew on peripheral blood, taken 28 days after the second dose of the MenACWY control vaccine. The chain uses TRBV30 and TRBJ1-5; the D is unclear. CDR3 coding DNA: TGTGCCTGGAGTAGGGTGGCAGGAGCGAATCAGCCCCAGCATTTT. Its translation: CAWSRVAGANQPQHF.